Presented here are 11 T cell receptor beta chains from one specimen sequenced in a study of blood T cell repertoires in COVID-19. Method: immunoSEQ multiplex PCR; TCRdb's copy keeps in-frame clones and lacks some. Here the sample spans a few hundred thousand clones, over 85% being singletons. The sequencing input was PBMCs or T cells enriched from blood (not recorded which). Receptor source: a woman between 50 and 59 years old who had been exposed to COVID-19.

The genes are TRBV19 and TRBJ1-1, with D perhaps matching TRBD1 (5 bases). V dropped 1 base and J dropped 0 bases, with 18 bases sitting between them. Germline CDR1 and CDR2: LNHDA and SQIVND (reference sequence). The CDR3 consists of 18 residues. Here the CDR3 DNA reads TGTGCCAGTAGTATAGGACAGCAACCCTACCACCTGAACACTGAAGCTTTCTTT. As protein: CASSIGQQPYHLNTEAFF.

The rearrangement uses TRBV5-8 and TRBJ1-2, with D perhaps TRBD1 (6 bases). Germline V gene sequence: CDR1 SGHTS, CDR2 YDEGEE. Trimming took 1 base from V and 1 from J, leaving 8 bases between them. The CDR3 is 14 residues long. Here the CDR3 reads CASSLTGYNYGYTF. Written as DNA, the CDR3 is TGTGCCAGCAGCTTGACAGGGTATAACTATGGCTACACCTTC.

V and J are TRBV19 and TRBJ2-4; D unresolved. The CDR3 extends over 13 amino acids. The V end was cut by 1 base, the J end by 8 bases, with 9 bases between. Germline V gives CDR1 LNHDA, CDR2 SQIVND (reference sequence). The DNA for the CDR3 is TGTGCCAGTAGTATAGGATCCTTAGACATTCAGTACTTC. Amino acids: CASSIGSLDIQYF.

This clone was seen just once. CDR3 sequence (DNA): TGTGCCAGCAGTTACTTTAGCTCCCCGGCGGACACTGAAGCTTTCTTT. Translation gives CASSYFSSPADTEAFF. V usage is TRBV6-5 and J usage is TRBJ1-1; D unclear. The germline V gene has CDR1 MNHEY and CDR2 SVGAGI. The CDR3 totals 16 residues. Trimming removed 1 base from V and 3 bases from J, with 15 bases in between.

The rearrangement joins TRBV5-4 to TRBJ2-6; 7 bases align to TRBD1. Germline CDR1 SGHNT, CDR2 YYREEE (reference sequence). Trimming removed 4 bases from V and 0 bases from J; junction bases left unmatched: 13. There are 19 residues in the CDR3. The CDR3 DNA reads as TGTGCCAGCAGCCCACAGGGGATTCTAGGATACTCTGGGGCCAACGTCCTGACTTTC. This translates into CASSPQGILGYSGANVLTF.

This clone was counted at least ten times. The rearrangement uses TRBV29-1 and TRBJ1-1, with 9 bases matching TRBD1. Unmatched junction bases numbered 6, after V lost 3 bases and J lost 4 bases. Germline CDR1 SQVTM, CDR2 ANQGSEA. The CDR3 has 14 residues. CDR3 DNA: TGCAGCGTTGAGTCCGGGACAGGGTCCACTGAAGCTTTCTTT. Its translation: CSVESGTGSTEAFF.

This chain links TRBV28 with TRBJ2-2; the match to TRBD1 covers 7 bases. The germline CDR1 and CDR2 sequences are MDHEN and SYDVKM. CDR3 length: 18 residues. The junction had 14 bases not matched to a gene; V was cut back by 6 bases and J by 1 base. As DNA, the CDR3 is TGTGCCAGCAGCCCAGGATGGCGACAGGGCGAGAACACCGGGGAGCTGTTTTTT. It is translated as CASSPGWRQGENTGELFF.

In regard to this clone: At the DNA level, this CDR3 is encoded by other sequences in the same sample as well. The chain combines TRBV18 with TRBJ2-7, with a weak D call TRBD2 (6 bases). Germline V gene data show CDR1 as KGHSH and CDR2 as LQKENI. The CDR3 extends over 13 amino acids. Between the trimmed V and J ends, which lost 6 bases and 1 base, there was a span of 10 bases. The CDR3 DNA follows: TGTGCCAGCTCGCCGGGGGTTTCCTACGAGCAGTACTTC. Protein sequence: CASSPGVSYEQYF.

This chain links TRBV5-6 with TRBJ1-1; 7 positions agree with TRBD1. Germline trimming cut 2 bases from V and 3 bases from J; bases unmatched to any gene: 10. From germline, CDR1 is SGHDT and CDR2 YYEEEE. The CDR3 extends over 16 amino acids. The CDR3 bases are TGTGCCAGCAGCTTCTCCCCGACAGGGAAGGACACTGAAGCTTTCTTT. This encodes CASSFSPTGKDTEAFF.

This chain uses TRBV9 with TRBJ1-1; D might be TRBD1 (6 bases). Germline-derived CDR1 and CDR2 are SGDLS and YYNGEE. CDR3 size: 15 residues. Trimming left V 3 bases short and J 0 bases short, with 12 bases between. CDR3 nucleotides: TGTGCCAGCAGCGGGTCCGGGACACTGAACACTGAAGCTTTCTTT. This translates into CASSGSGTLNTEAFF.

The V call is TRBV19, the J call TRBJ1-5, with D unclear. CDR1 is LNHDA and CDR2 is SQIVND in the germline V gene (reference sequence). Trimming cost V 3 bases and J 2 bases, with 11 bases left between them. This CDR3 comprises 15 residues. CDR3 sequence reads: CASSMFGPGNQPQHF. DNA of the CDR3: TGTGCCAGTAGTATGTTCGGTCCGGGCAATCAGCCCCAGCATTTT.